This TCR beta chain is drawn from a study of T cell responses to AZD1222 COVID-19 vaccine. TCRdb's copy holds only in-frame clones and misses some; the assay was immunoSEQ multiplex PCR. The sample shows around 65,000 clones, roughly four fifths of them seen only once. Whether given at about 4 or about 12 weeks, second doses were pooled. Of note for this clone: Antigen unknown.

General study findings and limits: Spike-wide vaccine-associated CD4 TCRs dominated at 160-218 and 743-854.

This CDR3 contains 15 residues. Germline assignment: CDR1 LGHNA and CDR2 YSLEER. The V end lost 1 base, the J end lost 4 bases, and 10 bases lay between the germline ends. The TCR sequence derives from an adult who received the AZD1222 COVID-19 vaccine. Specimen: peripheral blood, collected 28 days after the second AZD1222 dose. The chain couples TRBV4-3 to TRBJ2-2; D may be TRBD1 (5 bases). The CDR3 sequence is CASSQGQGSTGELFF. CDR3 DNA: TGCGCCAGCAGCCAAGGGCAGGGAAGCACCGGGGAGCTGTTTTTT.